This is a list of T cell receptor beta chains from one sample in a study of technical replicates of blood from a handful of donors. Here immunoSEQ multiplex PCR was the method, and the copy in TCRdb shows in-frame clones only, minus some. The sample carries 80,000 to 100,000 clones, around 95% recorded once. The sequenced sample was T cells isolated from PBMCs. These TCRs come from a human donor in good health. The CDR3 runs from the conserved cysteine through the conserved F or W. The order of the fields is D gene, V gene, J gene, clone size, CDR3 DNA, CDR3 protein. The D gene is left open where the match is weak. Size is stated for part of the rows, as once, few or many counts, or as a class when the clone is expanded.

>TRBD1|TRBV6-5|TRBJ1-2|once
TGTGCCAGCAGTAACGAGGGGGCTTACTCCTATGGCTACACCTTC
CASSNEGAYSYGYTF
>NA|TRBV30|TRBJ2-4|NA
TGTGCCTGGGCGGGGATAACCAAAAACATTCAGTACTTC
CAWAGITKNIQYF
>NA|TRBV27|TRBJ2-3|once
TGTGCCAGCAGCCCCTTCTCTAGCGAGGTCACCGATACGCAGTATTTT
CASSPFSSEVTDTQYF
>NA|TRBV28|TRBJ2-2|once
TGTGCCAGCAGTTTCTTTGACACCGGGGAGCTGTTTTTT
CASSFFDTGELFF
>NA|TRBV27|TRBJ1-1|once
TGTGCCAGCAGTTTGGGGAGGAACACTGAAGCTTTCTTT
CASSLGRNTEAFF
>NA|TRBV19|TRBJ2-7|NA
TGTGCCAGTCACGGTCCGGGCTACGAGCAGTACTTC
CASHGPGYEQYF
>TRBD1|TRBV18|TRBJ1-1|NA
TGTGCCAGCTCAAGAGGGACAGGGGGAGCGTCGGGCACTGAAGCTTTCTTT
CASSRGTGGASGTEAFF
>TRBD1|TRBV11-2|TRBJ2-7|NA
TGTGCCAGCAGCCCTCAGACAGGGGTGGACGAGCAGTACTTC
CASSPQTGVDEQYF
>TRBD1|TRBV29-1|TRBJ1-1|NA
TGCAGCGTTGAAGTGGGACAGACGAACACTGAAGCTTTCTTT
CSVEVGQTNTEAFF
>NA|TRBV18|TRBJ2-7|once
TGTGCCAGCTCACCAGGAAGGGGCTACGAGCAGTACTTC
CASSPGRGYEQYF
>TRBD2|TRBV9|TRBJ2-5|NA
TGTGCCAGCAGCGTAGTAGCGGGGGGGCCTGAGACCCAGTACTTC
CASSVVAGGPETQYF
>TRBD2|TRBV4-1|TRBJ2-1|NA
TGCGCCAGCAGCCAAGGATGGCGGGGAGGGCACAATGAGCAGTTCTTC
CASSQGWRGGHNEQFF
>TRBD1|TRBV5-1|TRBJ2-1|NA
TGCGCCAGCAGCTTAGGGACAGAACTTAGCTCCTACAATGAGCAGTTCTTC
CASSLGTELSSYNEQFF
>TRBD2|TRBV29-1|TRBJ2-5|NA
TGCAGCGTTGACATTACGGGAGGGCCAGGGGAGACCCAGTACTTC
CSVDITGGPGETQYF
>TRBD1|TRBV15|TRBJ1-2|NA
TGTGCCACCAGGCCAGCCGGGACAGAAGAGAAAACTTATGGCTACACCTTC
CATRPAGTEEKTYGYTF
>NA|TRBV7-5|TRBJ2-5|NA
TGTGTCAGAAGACAAGACGGGGGGGCCACCGATCAGACCCAGTACTTC
CVRRQDGGATDQTQYF
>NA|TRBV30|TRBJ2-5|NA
TGTGCCTGGAGTAGCAACCAAGAGACCCAGTACTTC
CAWSSNQETQYF
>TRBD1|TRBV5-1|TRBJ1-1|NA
TGCGCCAGCAGCCCCGGGACAGGGAGGACTGAAGCTTTCTTT
CASSPGTGRTEAFF
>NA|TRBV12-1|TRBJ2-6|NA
TGTGCCAGCAGCCTAGGTGACAGGGGGCCTGGGGCCAACGTCCTGACTTTC
CASSLGDRGPGANVLTF
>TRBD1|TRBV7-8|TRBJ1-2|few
TGTGCCAGCAGCTTAGCGCAAGACAGGGGCTATGGCTACACCTTC
CASSLAQDRGYGYTF
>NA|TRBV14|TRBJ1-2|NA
TGTGCCAGCAGCCATGGGGGCACCCAGTCCTATGGCTACACCTTC
CASSHGGTQSYGYTF
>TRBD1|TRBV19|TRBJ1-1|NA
TGTGCCAGCTCCCAGGGGGGTATAATCGCTGAAGCTTTCTTT
CASSQGGIIAEAFF
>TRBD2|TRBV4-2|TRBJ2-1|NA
TGTGCCAGCAGCCTTAGACTAGCGGGAACTAACAATGAGCAGTTCTTC
CASSLRLAGTNNEQFF
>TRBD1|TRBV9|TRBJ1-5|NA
TGTGCCAGCAGCTCGGGACAGGGGGAACGGCCCCAGCATTTT
CASSSGQGERPQHF
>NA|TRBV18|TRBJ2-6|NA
TGTGCCAGCTCTCAGTGGCCGCATATCTTCTCTGCTGGGGCCAACGTCCTGACTTTC
CASSQWPHIFSAGANVLTF
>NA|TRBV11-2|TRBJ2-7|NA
TGTGCCAGCAGCTTTTACAGGGCCAACGAGCAGTACTTC
CASSFYRANEQYF
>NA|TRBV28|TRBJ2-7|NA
TGTGCCAGCAGTCCAGGCCTGGATGCCTACGAGCAGTACTTC
CASSPGLDAYEQYF
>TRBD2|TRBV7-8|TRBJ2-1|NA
TGTGCCAGCAGCCCCAGGGTCCAGGGAGGGGCTTACAATGAGCAGTTCTTC
CASSPRVQGGAYNEQFF
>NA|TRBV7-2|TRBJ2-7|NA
TGTGCCAGCAGCTTACGTGTATACGAGCAGTACTTC
CASSLRVYEQYF
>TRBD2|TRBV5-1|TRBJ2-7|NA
TGCGCCAGCAGCTTGGGGGGTAGCGGGGACCAGTACTTC
CASSLGGSGDQYF
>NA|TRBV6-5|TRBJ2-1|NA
TGTGCCAGCAGTTACTCTCCTAGCGATCTTTCTGGTGAGCAGTTCTTC
CASSYSPSDLSGEQFF
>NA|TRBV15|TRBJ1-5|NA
TGTGCCACCAGCAGAGAGGGTGTCAGGCAGCCCCAGCATTTT
CATSREGVRQPQHF
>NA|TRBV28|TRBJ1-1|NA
TGTGCCAGCACCCGAATCGGGGAAGGTCGCACTGAAGCTTTCTTT
CASTRIGEGRTEAFF
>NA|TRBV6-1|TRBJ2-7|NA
TGTGCCAGCATTCGGACAGACCTCAGTGGCTACGAGCAGTACTTC
CASIRTDLSGYEQYF
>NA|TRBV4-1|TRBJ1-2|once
TGCGCCAGCAGCCATCGTGGGGCGGACTATGGCTACACCTTC
CASSHRGADYGYTF
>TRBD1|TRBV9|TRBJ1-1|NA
TGTGCCAGCACCTCTGGGGTCGGGACAGGGGAATCTGAAGCTTTCTTT
CASTSGVGTGESEAFF
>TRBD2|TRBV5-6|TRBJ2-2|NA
TGTGCCAGCAGCCTTATTAGCGGGTTTTTTGGAACCGGGGAGCTGTTTTTT
CASSLISGFFGTGELFF
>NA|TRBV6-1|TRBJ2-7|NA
TGTGCCAGCAGTGAAAGGCAGGCTGTAATAACCTACGAGCAGTACTTC
CASSERQAVITYEQYF
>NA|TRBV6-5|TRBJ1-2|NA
TGTGCCAGCAGTTACTCGGAGGGTCACTATGGCTACACCTTC
CASSYSEGHYGYTF
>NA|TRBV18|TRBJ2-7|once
TGTGCCAGCTCACCCGGGTTAGGGGGATCCGAGCAGTACTTC
CASSPGLGGSEQYF
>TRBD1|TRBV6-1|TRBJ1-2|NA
TGTGCCAGCAGGGGACAGGGGAAGACTAACTATGGCTACACCTTC
CASRGQGKTNYGYTF
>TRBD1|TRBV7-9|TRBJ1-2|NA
TGTGCCAGCAGCGTACCACAGGGGGTCGAGGGAGGCTACACCTTC
CASSVPQGVEGGYTF
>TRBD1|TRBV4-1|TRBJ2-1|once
TGCGCCAGCAGCCAACAGGAGACAGGGGGATCTTTGAATGAGCAGTTCTTC
CASSQQETGGSLNEQFF
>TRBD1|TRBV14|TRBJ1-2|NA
TGTGCCAGCAGCCAAGATGTCGGGAGGTGGACAGGGCGGGGTGGCTACACCTTC
CASSQDVGRWTGRGGYTF
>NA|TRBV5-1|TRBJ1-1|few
TGCGCCAGCAGGGGGCCAGGGCCGCACAACACTGAAGCTTTCTTT
CASRGPGPHNTEAFF
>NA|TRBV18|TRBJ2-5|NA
TGTGCCAGCTCACCCAGGAACAGAGATGGGGAGACCCAGTACTTC
CASSPRNRDGETQYF
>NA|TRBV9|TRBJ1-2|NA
TGTGCCAGCAGCGCGAACGAGAGGCGGAATAACTATGGCTACACCTTC
CASSANERRNNYGYTF